The 8 T cell receptor beta chains presented below share a single source sample, sequenced in a study of blood T cells in healthy people across ages (dated by TCRdb to about 2015). The library was obtained by 5' RACE. TCRdb shows the sequencer as Illumina HiSeq 2500. A second about 6 to 11 cycle PCR used a sample-barcoded 5' primer and a J-beta primer mix. The public reads were reanalyzed by TCRdb: fastp trimming at Q25, MiXCR alignment, in-frame beta chains only. Duplicate CDR3 protein sequences are folded into a single record with the most common DNA and genes. In all, the sample holds fewer than 950,000 distinct CDR3 sequences, and 35% to 40% of those were seen once. The ten largest clonotypes hold about an eighth of the sample. Sequencing was done on a sample of blood. All receptors come from a man between 18 and 29 years old in good health.

In its sample, this clonotype was seen a few times. This chain uses TRBV9 with TRBJ2-2; weak D call: TRBD2 (6 bases). Germline V lookup: CDR1 SGDLS, CDR2 YYNGEE. This CDR3 contains 15 residues. With 3 bases removed from V and 2 bases from J, the gap between germline ends came to 11 bases. CDR3 nucleotides: TGTGCCAGCAGCGGGGGGGACCCAAACACCGGGGAGCTGTTTTTT. This sequence encodes CASSGGDPNTGELFF. Drawing the rest from reference TRBV9 and TRBJ2-2, the complete variable domain is DSGVTQTPKHLITATGQRVTLRCSPRSGDLSVYWYQQSLDQGLQFLIQYYNGEERAKGNILERFSAQQFPDLHSELNLSSLELGDSALYFCASSGGDPNTGELFFGEGSRLTVL.

The chain links TRBV29-1 to TRBJ2-4, with 7 bases matching TRBD1. TRBJ2-7 matches the DNA end more closely, so the J call is doubtful. The CDR3 loop spans 15 amino acids. Germline assignment: CDR1 SQVTM and CDR2 ANQGSEA. CDR3 coding DNA: TGCAGCGTTGGACGACGAGGACAGGTGGTAGACGAGCAGTACTTC. It codes for CSVGRRGQVVDEQYF.

The chain recombines TRBV27 with TRBJ2-3, with 11 positions matching TRBD2. Looked up from germline, CDR1 is MNHEY and CDR2 is SMNVEV (reference sequence). Trimming removed 4 bases from V and 2 bases from J; junction bases left unmatched: 5. This CDR3 is built from 16 residues. The CDR3 coding sequence is TGTGCCAGCAGTTCGGGACTAGCGGATTACACAGATACGCAGTATTTT. Translation gives CASSSGLADYTDTQYF.

This clonotype has ten or more counts. The V gene is TRBV20-1, the J gene TRBJ1-2; TRBD1 is a possible D gene (6 bases). V was trimmed by 0 bases and J by 4 bases, leaving 12 bases between them. The CDR3 is made up of 14 amino acids. Per germline, CDR1 DFQATT and CDR2 SNEGSKA (reference sequence). CDR3 in amino acids: CSAREDSQPYGYTF. CDR3 DNA: TGCAGTGCTAGAGAGGACAGCCAACCCTATGGCTACACCTTC.

This clonotype came up a few times. This chain uses TRBV10-2 with TRBJ2-5; 11 bases match TRBD2. Germline CDR1 and CDR2: WSHSY and SAAADI. Losses at the gene ends were 10 bases for V and 9 bases for J; bases not matched to a gene: 7. The length of the CDR3 is 12 residues. The DNA of the CDR3 is TGCGCCACCCGGCTTAGCGGGGGGGCCCAGTACTTC. Translating gives CATRLSGGAQYF.

This clonotype was observed a few times. The chain combines TRBV30 with TRBJ1-1, with TRBD1 as a possible D gene (5 bases). Per germline, CDR1 GTSNPN and CDR2 SVGIG (reference sequence). V lost 0 bases and J 11 bases, leaving 13 bases between the germline ends. The CDR3 sequence is 12 residues long. DNA for the CDR3: TGTGCCTGGAGTGTCGGGACCACGCCGGCTTTCTTT. This gives the protein CAWSVGTTPAFF.

The sample holds a few counts of this clonotype. This chain links TRBV24-1 with TRBJ2-2; 7 positions agree with TRBD1. The CDR3 loop spans 15 amino acids. V lost 2 bases to trimming and J lost 8 bases; unmatched junction nucleotides: 7. CDR1 is KGHDR and CDR2 is SFDVKD in the germline V gene. The chain's CDR3 is CATSDSTGVGGELFF. CDR3 sequence (DNA): TGTGCCACCAGTGATTCAACAGGGGTCGGGGGGGAGCTGTTTTTT.

The V gene is TRBV29-1, the J gene TRBJ1-1; D might be TRBD1 (5 bases). The CDR3 runs 15 residues. V lost 7 bases to trimming and J lost 5 bases, with 23 bases between them. Germline assignment: CDR1 SQVTM and CDR2 ANQGSEA. The CDR3 here is CSADPGTRVRTEAFF. DNA of the CDR3: TGCAGCGCCGACCCCGGGACCCGGGTTAGGACTGAAGCTTTCTTT. Using reference TRBV29-1 and TRBJ1-1 for the parts outside the CDR3, the full variable domain is SAVISQKPSRDICQRGTSLTIQCQVDSQVTMMFWYRQQPGQSLTLIATANQGSEATYESGFVIDKFPISRPNLTFSTLTVSNMSPEDSSIYLCSADPGTRVRTEAFFGQGTRLTVV.